The present TCR beta chain was sequenced within a study of T-cell reconstitution after alpha-beta-depleted transplantation in children (dated by TCRdb to about 2016). Regarding the research as a whole: Using TCR repertoire profiling, the study quantitatively followed how T-cell immune reconstitution unfolded in children after TCRalphabeta/CD19-depleted allogeneic hematopoietic cell transplantation. Paper-wide results and their limitations: The apparently early alphabetaT-cell count recovery about two months after transplant was reportedly dependent on only several hundred rapidly expanded clones derived from non-depleted graft cells. The frequencies of hyperexpanded clones fell over the following months, and after one year, T-cell counts and TCRbeta diversity were mostly attributed to newly produced T cells. In some patients, high TCRbeta diversity at day 60 was attributed to recipient T cells and intrathymic progenitors that had survived conditioning.

Sample treatment or condition, as interpreted from the label and publication: allogeneic hematopoietic cell transplantation with graft depleted of TCRalphabeta T cells and CD19 B cells. The children who served as transplant recipients had been given grafts of TCRalphabeta/CD19-depleted allogeneic hematopoietic cells. The CDR3 runs 14 residues from the cysteine to the phenylalanine. The sequence is cut down to CDR3 DNA, 42 bases in frame from base 1. V loses 1 base of germline sequence and J loses 4 bases, and the interval between the two ends is 8 bases. CDR1 and CDR2 are drawn from the germline V gene: SGHRS, YFSETQ. The library was obtained by PCR. The instrument was an Illumina HiSeq 2500. Molecular barcoding was employed in the preparation of TCR libraries, with unique molecular identifiers being used to normalize TCRbeta repertoire quantification. TCRdb reworked the public reads: Q25 trimming with fastp, MiXCR clone assembly, productive beta chains retained. Identical CDR3 proteins give one entry, which carries the most common genes and DNA. This sample lists around 130,000 distinct CDR3 sequences; around a tenth were detected once. The ten largest clones take up 24% of the sample.

Comment on this clonotype: The antigen this receptor binds is unknown. A read error may be the cause here, since a much bigger clone is one base away.

This sequence uses TRBV5-1 and TRBJ1-4; the D gene is not confidently resolved. The TCR was taken from a girl less than two years old who had a stem cell transplant for combined immunodeficiency, so the T cells may come from the graft donor. The sequences come from PBMCs, mostly from graft donor cells, collected 180 days after TCRalphabeta/CD19-depleted stem cell transplant. The CDR3 region reads CASSLWWSNEKLFF. The base sequence is TGCGCCAGCAGCTTGTGGTGGAGTAATGAAAAACTGTTTTTT.